These 29 T cell receptor beta chains were sequenced from one sample in a study of CD8 T cells in Susac syndrome. RNA, at 0.5 to 1 ug, was reverse transcribed with random hexamers. MiXCR, applied by TCRdb to the immunoSEQ multiplex PCR reads, yields one record per CDR3 protein. The repertoire includes hundreds of thousands of distinct CDR3 sequences, 95% of them detected once, and 0.082% sits in the top ten. The specimen was CD4+ T cells from PBMCs. The receptors originated from a human donor with multiple sclerosis.

This clonotype came up once. The chain uses TRBV5-1 and TRBJ1-5; D is ambiguous. V was trimmed by 3 bases and J by 8 bases, leaving 12 bases between them. This CDR3 is built from 13 residues. CDR1 is SGHRS and CDR2 is YFSETQ in the germline V gene. CDR3: CASSYPGPKPQHF. The CDR3 coding sequence is TGCGCCAGCAGCTACCCGGGCCCCAAGCCCCAGCATTTT.

This chain connects TRBV5-1 to TRBJ2-5; D not resolved. The CDR3 has 14 amino acids. The V and J ends lost 6 bases and 2 bases respectively, with 14 bases between them. CDR1 is SGHRS and CDR2 is YFSETQ in the germline V gene. As DNA, the CDR3 is TGCGCCAGCAACACCGCCCCGAAACAAGAGACCCAGTACTTC. Translation gives CASNTAPKQETQYF.

This clonotype was seen just once. This sequence joins TRBV20-1 and TRBJ1-5, with TRBD1 identical over 7 bases. CDR1 is DFQATT, CDR2 SNEGSKA, per germline (reference sequence). This CDR3 has 13 amino acids. J gave up 2 bases and V 5 bases, and 3 bases lay outside the gene matches. The CDR3 DNA reads TGCAGTGCTTACACAGGGGGCAATCAGCCCCAGCATTTT. Encoded protein: CSAYTGGNQPQHF.

J is TRBJ2-1 and V is TRBV9, with 7 bases fitting TRBD2. Trimming at V came to 0 bases and at J to 6 bases, leaving 6 bases not matched to a gene. CDR3 length: 15 residues. In germline, CDR1 is SGDLS, CDR2 YYNGEE. CDR3 sequence (DNA): TGTGCCAGCAGCGTAGATGGGAGGGTTAGCAATGAGCAGTTCTTC. It yields the protein CASSVDGRVSNEQFF.

The chain recombines TRBV2 with TRBJ2-3; 9 nucleotides agree with TRBD1. The junction had 8 bases not matched to a gene; V was cut back by 4 bases and J by 6 bases. CDR1 and CDR2 from the germline V gene are SNHLY and FYNNEI. The CDR3 sequence is 15 residues long. The CDR3 region is CASSARDREWDTQYF. DNA of the CDR3: TGTGCCAGCAGTGCCCGGGACAGGGAGTGGGATACGCAGTATTTT.

This sequence joins TRBV6-6 and TRBJ2-3, with 12 bases fitting TRBD2. This CDR3 is built from 16 residues. The V and J ends lost 6 bases and 3 bases, in that order; junction bases with no gene match: 7. CDR1 and CDR2 (germline): MNHNY, SVGAGI (reference sequence). The CDR3 bases are TGTGCCAGCAGCAAACTAGCGGGGGGAGGGACAGATACGCAGTATTTT. Protein: CASSKLAGGGTDTQYF.

The chain carries TRBV7-2 and TRBJ2-1, with 10 bases fitting TRBD2. Germline lookup yields CDR1 SGHTA and CDR2 FQGNSA. V shed 2 bases and J 6 bases; nucleotides not matched to a gene: 4. The CDR3 totals 15 residues. The CDR3 DNA sequence: TGTGCCAGCAGCTTACGGCTAGCGGGGGCCAATGAGCAGTTCTTC. The encoded protein is CASSLRLAGANEQFF. Based on the CDR3 plus reference TRBV7-2 and TRBJ2-1, the full variable domain is GAGVSQSPSNKVTEKGKDVELRCDPISGHTALYWYRQSLGQGLEFLIYFQGNSAPDKSGLPSDRFSAERTGGSVSTLTIQRTQQEDSAVYLCASSLRLAGANEQFFGPGTRLTVL.

The rearrangement links TRBV20-1 to TRBJ1-2; TRBD1 matches 7 bases. The CDR3 is 13 amino acids. Germline V gene sequence: CDR1 DFQATT, CDR2 SNEGSKA (reference sequence). After removal of 5 bases from V and 4 bases from J, the junction contained 7 bases not matched to a gene. The chain's CDR3 is CSASRDSLYGYTF. CDR3 coding DNA: TGCAGTGCTTCCCGGGACAGCCTCTATGGCTACACCTTC.

A few counts support this clonotype. This chain connects TRBV2 to TRBJ2-3; D is undetermined. Germline CDR1 reads SNHLY; CDR2 reads FYNNEI. This CDR3 has 11 amino acids. The V end lost 4 bases, the J end lost 5 bases, and 4 bases lay between the germline ends. In DNA, the CDR3 is TGTGCCAGCAGTGTTCTAGATACGCAGTATTTT. The encoded protein is CASSVLDTQYF.

This chain uses TRBV3-1 with TRBJ1-2; D call uncertain. The ends were cut back, 3 bases at V and 8 bases at J, with 19 bases in the middle. This CDR3 has 15 residues. Germline-derived CDR1 and CDR2 are LGHDT and YNNKEL (reference sequence). Written as DNA, the CDR3 is TGTGCCAGCAGCCACACAGCTGGGAGAAGATTAGGCTACACCTTC. Its translation is CASSHTAGRRLGYTF.

The chain joins TRBV27 to TRBJ1-1; a possible D gene is TRBD1 (6 bases). The CDR3 is made up of 14 amino acids. From germline, CDR1 is MNHEY and CDR2 SMNVEV (reference sequence). With 6 bases removed from V and 0 bases from J, the gap between germline ends came to 11 bases. The CDR3 spells CASRIQGVNTEAFF. For the CDR3, the DNA is TGTGCCAGCAGAATACAGGGTGTGAACACTGAAGCTTTCTTT.

DNA for the CDR3: TGTGCCATCAGTGACTCGACAGGATTTGACACTGAAGCTTTCTTT. Amino acid sequence: CAISDSTGFDTEAFF. V gene TRBV10-3 combines with J gene TRBJ1-1, with D maybe TRBD1 (6 bases). The germline gives CDR1 ENHRY, CDR2 SYGVKD. This CDR3 has 15 amino acids. Between the trimmed V and J ends, which lost 3 bases and 3 bases, there was a span of 14 bases.

The rearrangement joins TRBV29-1 to TRBJ1-1, with D possibly matching TRBD1 (5 bases). V lost 3 bases to trimming and J lost 2 bases, with 16 bases between them. There are 15 residues in the CDR3. The V gene's germline CDR1 is SQVTM and CDR2 ANQGSEA. CDR3 DNA sequence: TGCAGCGTTGAGGCAGGGAGGAGGCTCAACACTGAAGCTTTCTTT. It encodes CSVEAGRRLNTEAFF.

This clonotype was seen a single time. V is TRBV2 and J is TRBJ1-4; D may be TRBD1 (6 bases). The CDR3 covers 14 residues. Germline V CDR1 and CDR2: SNHLY, FYNNEI. Trimming took off 4 bases at V and 7 bases at J, with 13 bases between the two ends. The CDR3 coding sequence is TGTGCCAGCAGTGCGGGCAGGGGAGGTGAAAAACTGTTTTTT. It encodes CASSAGRGGEKLFF. Full variable domain (rest looked up from reference TRBV2 and TRBJ1-4): EPEVTQTPSHQVTQMGQEVILRCVPISNHLYFYWYRQILGQKVEFLVSFYNNEISEKSEIFDDQFSVERPDGSNFTLKIRSTKLEDSAMYFCASSAGRGGEKLFFGSGTQLSVL.

The rearrangement uses TRBV12-5 and TRBJ1-1, with TRBD1 matching over 8 bases. J was trimmed by 1 base and V by 5 bases; bases with no gene match: 6. CDR1 LGHNT and CDR2 FRNRAP come from the germline V gene. The CDR3 is 15 residues long. CDR3 protein: CASGPPGGSNTEAFF. The DNA of the CDR3 is TGTGCTAGTGGTCCCCCAGGGGGCTCGAACACTGAAGCTTTCTTT.

This clonotype was counted only a few times. The chain has TRBV4-1 and TRBJ2-5; 9 bases agree with TRBD2. The V segment lost 4 bases and the J segment 2 bases; nucleotides outside the gene matches: 2. Per germline, CDR1 MGHRA and CDR2 YSYEKL. The CDR3 is 14 residues long. The CDR3 spells CASSLAGEQETQYF. The CDR3 bases are TGCGCCAGCAGCCTAGCGGGGGAGCAAGAGACCCAGTACTTC.

This clonotype showed up just a few times. The chain joins TRBV30 to TRBJ1-6, with 9 bases aligning to TRBD1. Germline trimming cut 5 bases from V and 8 bases from J; bases unmatched to any gene: 4. The CDR3 has 13 residues. In germline, CDR1 is GTSNPN, CDR2 SVGIG (reference sequence). CDR3: CAWQGQGDSPLHF. As DNA, the CDR3 is TGTGCCTGGCAGGGACAGGGAGATTCACCCCTCCACTTT.

The chain links TRBV21-1 to TRBJ2-7; TRBD1, the table's D call, lacks a check against the DNA. TRBV21-1 represents a pseudogene. The CDR3 runs 16 residues. The CDR3 loop reads CASSLVWGARFYEQYF. CDR3 nucleotide sequence: TGTGCCAGCAGCCTGGTCTGGGGGGCACGGTTCTACGAGCAGTACTTC.

This chain links TRBV3-1 with TRBJ2-1; TRBD2 matches at 7 bases. V shed 3 bases and J 10 bases; nucleotides not matched to a gene: 6. CDR1 and CDR2 (germline): LGHDT, YNNKEL (reference sequence). This CDR3 is 13 amino acids long. In DNA form, the CDR3 reads TGTGCCAGCAGCCAGGAACGACTAGCCGAGCAGTTCTTC. Translating it yields CASSQERLAEQFF.

The chain is built from TRBV5-1 and TRBJ2-5; TRBD2 might be the D (5 bases). The V and J ends lost 4 bases and 5 bases respectively, with 12 bases between them. The CDR3 loop spans 13 amino acids. The germline V gene encodes CDR1 SGHRS and CDR2 YFSETQ. The CDR3 coding sequence is TGCGCCAGCAGCCTACTAGGGCCGGAGACCCAGTACTTC. The encoded protein is CASSLLGPETQYF.

The V call is TRBV20-1, the J call TRBJ1-5, with unresolved D. There are 12 residues in the CDR3. Germline lookup yields CDR1 DFQATT and CDR2 SNEGSKA (reference sequence). V was trimmed by 5 bases and J by 4 bases, leaving 9 bases between them. The CDR3 spells CSADSGNQPQHF. The CDR3 coding sequence is TGCAGTGCTGATAGTGGGAATCAGCCCCAGCATTTT.

This sequence joins TRBV27 and TRBJ2-1; TRBD2 matches at 8 bases. Germline V gives CDR1 MNHEY, CDR2 SMNVEV (reference sequence). The CDR3 runs to 13 residues. V was pared by 11 bases and J by 6 bases, with 9 bases of the junction left unmatched. The CDR3 DNA reads as TGTGCCGCATCGGGGGGGAGGCTCAATGAGCAGTTCTTC. This sequence encodes CAASGGRLNEQFF.

The chain combines TRBV4-2 with TRBJ2-4; D gene uncertain. Trimming shortened V by 0 bases and J by 7 bases, and 13 bases separated the two germline ends. Germline assignment: CDR1 LGHNA and CDR2 YNFKEQ. The CDR3 loop spans 15 amino acids. CDR3 sequence: CASSQESTRRNIQYF. In DNA, the CDR3 is TGTGCCAGCAGCCAAGAGTCTACTCGTCGGAACATTCAGTACTTC.

This clonotype was counted once. V is TRBV20-1 and J is TRBJ2-3, with 8 bases identical to TRBD1. The CDR3 has 14 amino acids. With V trimmed by 6 bases and J by 5 bases, 10 bases remained unmatched. Germline assignment: CDR1 DFQATT and CDR2 SNEGSKA (reference sequence). DNA of the CDR3: TGCAGTGCAAAACAGGGGGGCGTCCGAGATACGCAGTATTTT. Translating gives CSAKQGGVRDTQYF.

The chain couples TRBV7-3 to TRBJ2-3, with TRBD2 identical over 10 bases. Germline assignment: CDR1 SGHTA and CDR2 FQGTGA. The CDR3 is 17 residues long. V lost 0 bases and J lost 1; bases outside the gene matches: 4. The CDR3 sequence is CASSLTRLAGGTDTQYF. CDR3 bases: TGTGCCAGCAGCTTAACGCGGCTAGCGGGGGGCACAGATACGCAGTATTTT.

V usage is TRBV15 and J usage is TRBJ1-6, with D perhaps TRBD1 (5 bases). The CDR3 totals 16 residues. Per the germline V gene, CDR1 is LNHNV and CDR2 is YYDKDF (reference sequence). Deletions cut 0 bases from V and 9 bases from J, with 15 bases between. CDR3 DNA: TGTGCCACCAGCAGAGACAGGGCCCGGGTGGGTTCACCCCTCCACTTT. It translates to CATSRDRARVGSPLHF.

The rearrangement joins TRBV20-1 to TRBJ1-6, with 8 nucleotides matching TRBD1. V lost 5 bases, J lost 6 bases, and 6 bases stayed unmatched. This CDR3 is built from 14 residues. CDR1 DFQATT and CDR2 SNEGSKA come from the germline V gene (reference sequence). CDR3 in amino acids: CSAGTGSTNSPLHF. The CDR3 DNA follows: TGCAGTGCTGGGACAGGTAGCACTAATTCACCCCTCCACTTT.

The chain has TRBV30 and TRBJ1-1, with D uncertain. CDR1 is GTSNPN, CDR2 SVGIG, per germline (reference sequence). The V gene lost 0 bases and the J gene lost 8 bases, with 10 bases spanning the gap. The CDR3 is made up of 12 amino acids. DNA of the CDR3: TGTGCCTGGAGTGTACGGGAGCCAGAAGCTTTCTTT. This encodes CAWSVREPEAFF.

This chain uses TRBV30 with TRBJ1-6; 7 nucleotides agree with TRBD1. Unmatched junction bases numbered 5, after V lost 6 bases and J lost 3 bases. Germline V gene sequence: CDR1 GTSNPN, CDR2 SVGIG (reference sequence). The CDR3 is 14 residues long. The CDR3 is CACNRDSYNSPLHF. CDR3 nucleotide sequence: TGTGCCTGCAACCGGGACAGCTATAATTCACCCCTCCACTTT.